The 32 T cell receptor beta chains listed next were all sequenced from one sample in a study of T cells in Graves' hyperthyroidism and ophthalmopathy. What was amplified from RNA transcripts were TCR beta CDR3 regions. A set of HTBI primers served as the primers for a first-round RT-PCR of the TCR CDR3. TCRdb used MiXCR to reprocess the multiplex PCR reads, holding one entry per CDR3 protein. The repertoire holds roughly 740,000 distinct CDR3 sequences, with about 15% as singletons. Sequences were obtained from blood. These receptor sequences come from a man between 18 and 35 years old with Graves' hyperthyroidism.

This clonotype was observed a few times. The chain combines TRBV13 with TRBJ2-3; 9 bases are shared with TRBD2. Germline values: CDR1 PRHDT, CDR2 FYEKMQ (reference sequence). V dropped 5 bases and J dropped 0; count of bases not matched to a gene: 6. This CDR3 is built from 16 residues. The CDR3 bases are TGTGCCAGCAGCATCGGACTAGCGCCTAGCACAGATACGCAGTATTTT. Translation: CASSIGLAPSTDTQYF.

This clonotype was found many times. The chain carries TRBV2 and TRBJ2-1; D is perhaps TRBD2 (5 bases). This CDR3 spans 11 amino acids. Trimming took off 4 bases at V and 9 bases at J, with 7 bases between the two ends. The V gene's germline CDR1 is SNHLY and CDR2 FYNNEI. DNA of the CDR3: TGTGCCAGCAGTGTAGGGAGTGAGCAGTTCTTC. Amino acid sequence: CASSVGSEQFF.

This clonotype was recorded at least ten times. The chain has TRBV29-1 and TRBJ2-3, with 8 positions matching TRBD2. The CDR3 extends over 15 amino acids. The V segment lost 4 bases and the J segment 9 bases; nucleotides outside the gene matches: 15. Germline V gives CDR1 SQVTM, CDR2 ANQGSEA. The CDR3 DNA is TGCAGCGTTGGTGGCCCCAGCGGGGGTGAGATGACGCAGTATTTT. Residues: CSVGGPSGGEMTQYF.

This clonotype was found a few times. V usage is TRBV19 and J usage is TRBJ2-7, with TRBD1 matching 7 bases. Germline trimming cut 0 bases from V and 1 base from J; bases unmatched to any gene: 3. CDR3 size: 15 residues. The germline V gene has CDR1 LNHDA and CDR2 SQIVND (reference sequence). In nucleotides, the CDR3 is TGTGCCAGTAGTATAGATAACAGGGGTTCCTACGAGCAGTACTTC. Its translation is CASSIDNRGSYEQYF.

This clonotype appeared many times. The chain joins TRBV6-1 to TRBJ2-7; no clear D. The germline gives CDR1 MNHNS, CDR2 SASEGT. V shed 7 bases and J shed 5 bases, with 15 bases lying between them. The CDR3 covers 13 residues. This CDR3 reads CASTRTPRDEQYF. The CDR3 DNA sequence: TGTGCCAGCACCCGGACCCCCCGCGACGAGCAGTACTTC.

At least ten counts were recorded for this clonotype. V and J are TRBV12-3 or TRBV12-4 and TRBJ2-1, with D possibly TRBD2 on 5 matching bases. CDR3 length: 14 amino acids. The germline V and J ends were trimmed by 3 bases and 2 bases, with 8 bases remaining between them. CDR3 residues: CASSLGATYNEQFF. The CDR3 coding sequence is TGTGCCAGCAGTTTGGGAGCGACCTACAATGAGCAGTTCTTC.

On this clonotype: An end of the junction does not agree with germline; a read error may underlie this. This sequence joins TRBV7-9 and TRBJ1-4; 9 nucleotides line up with TRBD1. Germline V gene data show CDR1 as SEHNR and CDR2 as FQNEAQ (reference sequence). This CDR3 has 13 amino acids. Here the CDR3 DNA reads TGTGCCAGCAGCTCGGGACAGGGTGAACAACTGTTTTTT. Amino acids: CASSSGQGEQLFF.

The rearrangement joins TRBV6-1 to TRBJ2-5; maybe TRBD2 (6 bases). V was cut by 6 bases and J by 5 bases, with 22 bases left in between. This CDR3 spans 16 amino acids. CDR1 MNHNS and CDR2 SASEGT come from the germline V gene. Here the CDR3 reads CASRTERAFTRETQYF. In DNA, the CDR3 is TGTGCCAGCAGGACCGAGCGGGCCTTTACCCGGGAGACCCAGTACTTC.

The chain joins TRBV27 to TRBJ2-2; TRBD1 is a possible D gene (5 bases). The CDR3 runs 13 residues. CDR1 MNHEY and CDR2 SMNVEV come from the germline V gene (reference sequence). V was clipped by 7 bases and J by 7 bases, with 13 bases between them. CDR3: CASTMQGGGELFF. The CDR3 DNA is TGTGCCAGCACCATGCAGGGTGGCGGGGAGCTGTTTTTT.

At least ten counts were recorded for this clonotype. The chain joins TRBV7-2 to TRBJ2-1; tentative D call: TRBD1 (6 bases). Per germline, CDR1 SGHTA and CDR2 FQGNSA. The CDR3 spans 13 residues. The germline V and J ends were trimmed by 5 bases and 4 bases, with 9 bases remaining between them. CDR3 region: CASSRDKYNEQFF. CDR3 sequence (DNA): TGTGCCAGCAGCCGGGACAAATACAATGAGCAGTTCTTC.

In its sample, this clonotype was seen many times. The V gene is TRBV11-1, the J gene TRBJ2-1; the D gene could be TRBD1 or TRBD2 (5 bases each). Germline V lookup: CDR1 SGHAT, CDR2 FQDESV (reference sequence). Between the trimmed V and J ends, which lost 6 bases and 3 bases, there was a span of 18 bases. The CDR3 extends over 16 amino acids. The DNA of the CDR3 is TGTGCCAGCAGTTTGACCGGGACCAACTACTACAATGAGCAGTTCTTC. Its translation is CASSLTGTNYYNEQFF. The entire variable domain, with the rest obtained from reference TRBV11-1 and TRBJ2-1, is as follows: EAEVAQSPRYKITEKSQAVAFWCDPISGHATLYWYRQILGQGPELLVQFQDESVVDDSQLPKDRFSAERLKGVDSTLKIQPAELGDSAMYLCASSLTGTNYYNEQFFGPGTRLTVL.

The rearrangement uses TRBV20-1 and TRBJ1-4, with D hard to call. The CDR3 has 11 amino acids. The V and J ends lost 1 base and 6 bases respectively, with 3 bases between them. The V gene's germline CDR1 is DFQATT and CDR2 SNEGSKA (reference sequence). The CDR3 loop is CSARVDEKLFF. CDR3 bases: TGCAGTGCTAGAGTTGATGAAAAACTGTTTTTT.

This clonotype was seen ten or more times. The V gene is TRBV5-8, the J gene TRBJ1-1; no clear D gene. The CDR3 covers 16 residues. Germline V gene data show CDR1 as SGHTS and CDR2 as YDEGEE. Trimming removed 4 bases from V and 3 bases from J, with 19 bases in between. CDR3 DNA: TGTGCCAGCAGCCCAGTAAAGGGAAAGGTTGACACTGAAGCTTTCTTT. It encodes CASSPVKGKVDTEAFF. Full variable domain (outside the CDR3, taken from reference TRBV5-8 and TRBJ1-1): EAGVTQSPTHLIKTRGQQATLRCSPISGHTSVYWYQQALGLGLQFLLWYDEGEERNRGNFPPRFSGRQFPNYSSELNVNALELEDSALYLCASSPVKGKVDTEAFFGQGTRLTVV.

This clonotype was seen ten or more times. V gene TRBV2 combines with J gene TRBJ2-7, with TRBD2 matching 9 bases. CDR3 size: 13 residues. J gave up 7 bases and V 6 bases, and 7 bases lay outside the gene matches. Looked up from germline, CDR1 is SNHLY and CDR2 is FYNNEI. The DNA of the CDR3 is TGTGCCAGCAGGACTAGCGGAACGCGGGAGCAGTACTTC. The encoded protein is CASRTSGTREQYF.

The chain joins TRBV20-1 to TRBJ2-7, with 9 bases that match TRBD1. V shed 4 bases and J 2 bases; nucleotides not matched to a gene: 3. Germline loops: CDR1 DFQATT, CDR2 SNEGSKA (reference sequence). This CDR3 is 13 amino acids long. The CDR3 spells CSATDRGPYEQYF. CDR3 coding DNA: TGCAGTGCTACGGACAGGGGACCCTACGAGCAGTACTTC.

This clonotype was counted at least ten times. The chain carries TRBV7-9 and TRBJ2-3; 9 bases map to TRBD2. The CDR3 has 15 residues. V was pared by 3 bases and J by 4 bases, with 5 bases of the junction left unmatched. Germline assignment: CDR1 SEHNR and CDR2 FQNEAQ (reference sequence). CDR3 sequence: CASSLGGRAADTQYF. For the CDR3, the DNA is TGTGCCAGCAGCTTGGGCGGGAGGGCCGCAGATACGCAGTATTTT.

The chain has TRBV4-3 and TRBJ1-1, with 7 bases identical to TRBD1. The germline V gene encodes CDR1 LGHNA and CDR2 YSLEER. V lost 0 bases and J lost 1; bases outside the gene matches: 8. The CDR3 contains 17 residues. The CDR3: CASSQDSAGTANTEAFF. The CDR3 nucleotides are TGCGCCAGCAGCCAAGATTCCGCCGGGACAGCGAACACTGAAGCTTTCTTT.

This clonotype was observed a handful of times. This sequence joins TRBV2 and TRBJ2-1, with no clear D. CDR1 is SNHLY, CDR2 FYNNEI, per germline. The CDR3 sequence is 16 residues long. The V and J ends lost 5 bases and 9 bases respectively, with 23 bases between them. In DNA, the CDR3 is TGTGCCAGCAGTCTCGCCCGAGGCGGTACAACGGCTGAGCAGTTCTTC. This translates into CASSLARGGTTAEQFF.

The V gene is TRBV6-1, the J gene TRBJ2-1, with D possibly TRBD2 on 5 matching bases. CDR3 length: 14 residues. The germline V gene has CDR1 MNHNS and CDR2 SASEGT. V shed 4 bases and J shed 8 bases, with 15 bases lying between them. The CDR3 here is CASSVASQLDEQFF. The CDR3 DNA reads as TGTGCCAGCAGTGTAGCTAGCCAGTTAGATGAGCAGTTCTTC.

V gene TRBV19 combines with J gene TRBJ1-1; no clear D. Germline V gene data show CDR1 as LNHDA and CDR2 as SQIVND (reference sequence). V was cut by 10 bases and J by 0 bases, with 12 bases left in between. The CDR3 runs to 13 residues. The CDR3 region is CATRRLLNTEAFF. In DNA, the CDR3 is TGTGCCACTCGCCGGCTATTGAACACTGAAGCTTTCTTT. Drawing the rest from reference TRBV19 and TRBJ1-1, the complete variable domain is DGGITQSPKYLFRKEGQNVTLSCEQNLNHDAMYWYRQDPGQGLRLIYYSQIVNDFQKGDIAEGYSVSREKKESFPLTVTSAQKNPTAFYLCATRRLLNTEAFFGQGTRLTVV.

This clonotype was seen at least ten times. The V and J genes are TRBV28 and TRBJ2-7; D unresolved. V was trimmed by 4 bases and J by 2 bases, leaving 24 bases between them. The CDR3 covers 18 residues. Germline assignment: CDR1 MDHEN and CDR2 SYDVKM. The DNA of the CDR3 is TGTGCCAGCAGTTCACCATGGACGTCCTCAAAAGCCCCCTACGAGCAGTACTTC. This codes for CASSSPWTSSKAPYEQYF.

The chain recombines TRBV6-2 or TRBV6-3 with TRBJ1-5; tentative D call: TRBD1 (6 bases). Looked up from germline, CDR1 is MNHEY and CDR2 is SVGEGT. The CDR3 runs to 14 residues. Between the trimmed V and J ends, which lost 2 bases and 4 bases, there was a span of 9 bases. The CDR3 coding sequence is TGTGCCAGCAGTTACAGGGGGGCAAATCAGCCCCAGCATTTT. Translating gives CASSYRGANQPQHF.

J is TRBJ2-5 and V is TRBV5-1, with 11 bases identical to TRBD1. Germline V gene data show CDR1 as SGHRS and CDR2 as YFSETQ. J gave up 5 bases and V 4 bases, and 7 bases lay outside the gene matches. This CDR3 comprises 15 residues. The CDR3 bases are TGCGCCAGCAGCGTGGGACAGGGGGAGTCGGAGACCCAGTACTTC. Its protein product is CASSVGQGESETQYF.

Only a few counts were recorded for this clonotype. The chain joins TRBV19 to TRBJ2-7, with D maybe TRBD2 (6 bases). Germline V gives CDR1 LNHDA, CDR2 SQIVND (reference sequence). V was pared by 1 base and J by 4 bases, with 14 bases between. This CDR3 comprises 15 residues. CDR3: CASSIGGGTVYEQYF. In nucleotides, the CDR3 is TGTGCCAGTAGTATAGGAGGAGGGACGGTTTACGAGCAGTACTTC.

The genes are TRBV9 and TRBJ2-7; possibly TRBD1 or TRBD2 for D (5 bases each). V was cut by 0 bases and J by 6 bases, with 10 bases left in between. Germline assignment: CDR1 SGDLS and CDR2 YYNGEE. CDR3 length: 13 amino acids. CDR3 amino acids: CASSVVGESEQYF. CDR3 nucleotide sequence: TGTGCCAGCAGCGTAGTGGGGGAGAGCGAGCAGTACTTC.

The chain combines TRBV5-1 with TRBJ2-5; 7 bases line up with TRBD2. The germline CDR1 and CDR2 sequences are SGHRS and YFSETQ. This CDR3 spans 14 amino acids. V was pared by 4 bases and J by 3 bases, with 6 bases of the junction left unmatched. The CDR3, as DNA: TGCGCCAGCAGCGGAACCGGGACTAAAGAGACCCAGTACTTC. It specifies CASSGTGTKETQYF.

The table lists this clonotype with a few counts. The V gene is TRBV7-2, the J gene TRBJ1-5, with TRBD1 as a possible D gene (6 bases). The V gene's germline CDR1 is SGHTA and CDR2 FQGNSA. With 1 base removed from V and 2 bases from J, the gap between germline ends came to 12 bases. The CDR3 is 16 residues long. CDR3: CASSLVGGGGNQPQHF. The CDR3 DNA reads as TGTGCCAGCAGCTTAGTTGGTGGGGGCGGCAATCAGCCCCAGCATTTT.

The table lists this clonotype with many counts. The genes are TRBV2 and TRBJ2-1, with unresolved D. This CDR3 region has 10 residues. Germline assignment: CDR1 SNHLY and CDR2 FYNNEI. V shed 10 bases and J shed 6 bases, with 7 bases lying between them. The CDR3 bases are TGTGCCACCCAACCCAATGAGCAGTTCTTC. Translation: CATQPNEQFF.

This clonotype was detected many times. The rearrangement links TRBV2 to TRBJ2-3, with D unresolved. The CDR3 consists of 12 residues. The V gene lost 7 bases and the J gene lost 4 bases, with 9 bases spanning the gap. Germline V CDR1 and CDR2: SNHLY, FYNNEI. This CDR3 reads CASIQPPDTQYF. The CDR3 nucleotides read TGTGCCAGCATCCAGCCCCCAGATACGCAGTATTTT.

This clonotype was seen more than once but under ten times. This chain joins TRBV24-1 and TRBJ1-2, with a possible D match to TRBD1 (5 bases). This CDR3 is built from 15 residues. Trimming shortened V by 3 bases and J by 4 bases, and 14 bases separated the two germline ends. Germline V lookup: CDR1 KGHDR, CDR2 SFDVKD. The CDR3 nucleotides read TGTGCCACCAGTGATGATTCCAGGGCCTCCTATGGCTACACCTTC. Its protein product is CATSDDSRASYGYTF.

This chain uses TRBV11-2 with TRBJ2-2; weak D call: TRBD1 (6 bases). There are 14 residues in the CDR3. The V end was cut by 5 bases, the J end by 7 bases, with 14 bases between. Germline CDR1 is SGHAT and CDR2 is FQNNGV. DNA of the CDR3: TGTGCCAGCAGCAGGGGGTCCCAAGGCGGGGAGCTGTTTTTT. It codes for CASSRGSQGGELFF. The full variable domain, in which reference TRBV11-2 and TRBJ2-2 provide the parts outside the CDR3, is EAGVAQSPRYKIIEKRQSVAFWCNPISGHATLYWYQQILGQGPKLLIQFQNNGVVDDSQLPKDRFSAERLKGVDSTLKIQPAKLEDSAVYLCASSRGSQGGELFFGEGSRLTVL.

This clonotype has ten or more counts. The rearrangement links TRBV18 to TRBJ2-1; 10 bases map to TRBD2. Per the germline V gene, CDR1 is KGHSH and CDR2 is LQKENI. V was clipped by 6 bases and J by 5 bases; unmatched bases: 10. CDR3 length: 16 residues. For the CDR3, the DNA is TGTGCCAGCTCCCCGAGGGGACTAGCGACGAACAATGAGCAGTTCTTC. Protein sequence: CASSPRGLATNNEQFF.